This TCR beta chain was sequenced in a study of cytomegalovirus exposure and HLA in healthy donors. Study conclusions and caveats: With high specificity and sensitivity, the classifier reportedly diagnosed cytomegalovirus status. The study designated around 150 TCR beta chains cytomegalovirus-associated. A few CMV-associated chains were confirmed in vitro to be specific for CMV antigens.

Clones were read by immunoSEQ multiplex PCR, and TCRdb kept only the in-frame ones, dropping some. The sample records approximately 160,000 clones, less than 90% being singletons. This CDR3 region has 17 residues. Germline V gene lookup returns CDR1 LNHNV and CDR2 YYDKDF (reference sequence). Trimming pared 0 bases from V and 3 bases from J, leaving 17 bases between. Points on this clone: The antigen is unknown.

The clonotype comes from a woman aged 30 to 39 in good health and CMV-seronegative. The chain employs TRBV15 and TRBJ1-2, with a weak D call TRBD1 (5 bases). Sequenced input: PBMCs. For the CDR3, the DNA is TGTGCCACCAGCAGAGAAGTCCGGGACGGAATAGACTATGGCTACACCTTC. Protein sequence: CATSREVRDGIDYGYTF. The full variable domain, its missing parts supplied by reference TRBV15 and TRBJ1-2, is DAMVIQNPRYQVTQFGKPVTLSCSQTLNHNVMYWYQQKSSQAPKLLFHYYDKDFNNEADTPDNFQSRRPNTSFCFLDIRSPGLGDTAMYLCATSREVRDGIDYGYTFGSGTRLTVV.